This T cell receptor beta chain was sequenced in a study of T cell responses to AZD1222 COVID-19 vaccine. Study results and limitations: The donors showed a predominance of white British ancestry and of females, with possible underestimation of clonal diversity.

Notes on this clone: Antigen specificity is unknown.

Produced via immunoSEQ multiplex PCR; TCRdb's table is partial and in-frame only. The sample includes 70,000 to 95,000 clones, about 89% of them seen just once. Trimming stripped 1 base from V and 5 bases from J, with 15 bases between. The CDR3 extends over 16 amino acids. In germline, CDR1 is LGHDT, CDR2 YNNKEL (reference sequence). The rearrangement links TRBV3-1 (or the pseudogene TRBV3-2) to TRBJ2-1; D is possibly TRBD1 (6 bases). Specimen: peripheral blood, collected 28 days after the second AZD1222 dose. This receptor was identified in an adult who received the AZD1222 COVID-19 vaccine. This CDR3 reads CASSQAGVAKNNEQFF. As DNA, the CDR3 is TGTGCCAGCAGCCAAGCAGGGGTCGCCAAGAACAATGAGCAGTTCTTC.